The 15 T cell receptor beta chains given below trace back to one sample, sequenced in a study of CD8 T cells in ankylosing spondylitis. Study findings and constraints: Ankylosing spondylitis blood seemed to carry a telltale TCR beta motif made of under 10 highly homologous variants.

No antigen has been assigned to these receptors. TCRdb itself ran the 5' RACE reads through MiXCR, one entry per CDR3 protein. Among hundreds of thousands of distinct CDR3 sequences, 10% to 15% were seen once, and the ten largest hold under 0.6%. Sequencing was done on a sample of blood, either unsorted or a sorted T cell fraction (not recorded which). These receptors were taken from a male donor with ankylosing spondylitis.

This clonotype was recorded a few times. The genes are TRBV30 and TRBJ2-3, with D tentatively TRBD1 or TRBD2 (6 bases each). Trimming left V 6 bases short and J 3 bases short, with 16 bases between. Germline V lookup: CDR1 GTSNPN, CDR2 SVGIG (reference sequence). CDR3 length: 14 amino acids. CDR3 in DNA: TGTGCCTGCTCGCGAGGGGGGAATACAGATACGCAGTATTTT. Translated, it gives CACSRGGNTDTQYF.

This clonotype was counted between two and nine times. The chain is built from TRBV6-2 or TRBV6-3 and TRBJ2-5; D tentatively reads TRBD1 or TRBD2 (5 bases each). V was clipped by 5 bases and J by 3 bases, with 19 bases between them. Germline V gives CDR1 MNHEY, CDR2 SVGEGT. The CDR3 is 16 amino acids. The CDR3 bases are TGTGCCAGCAGTGCCCGGGACCGCCGCGGCGAAGAGACCCAGTACTTC. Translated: CASSARDRRGEETQYF.

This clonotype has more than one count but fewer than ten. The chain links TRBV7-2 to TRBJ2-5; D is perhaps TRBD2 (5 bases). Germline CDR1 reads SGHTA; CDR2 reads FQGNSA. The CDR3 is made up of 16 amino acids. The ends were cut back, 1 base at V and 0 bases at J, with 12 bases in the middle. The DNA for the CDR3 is TGTGCCAGCAGCTTAGTCTGGCGGAGGTACCAAGAGACCCAGTACTTC. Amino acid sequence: CASSLVWRRYQETQYF.

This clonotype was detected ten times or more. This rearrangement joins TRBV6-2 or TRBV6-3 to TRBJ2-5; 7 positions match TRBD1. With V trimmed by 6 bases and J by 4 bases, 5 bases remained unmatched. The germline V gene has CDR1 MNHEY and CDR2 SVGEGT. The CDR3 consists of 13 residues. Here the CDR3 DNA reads TGTGCCAGCAGCCGACAGGGTACAGAGACCCAGTACTTC. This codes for CASSRQGTETQYF.

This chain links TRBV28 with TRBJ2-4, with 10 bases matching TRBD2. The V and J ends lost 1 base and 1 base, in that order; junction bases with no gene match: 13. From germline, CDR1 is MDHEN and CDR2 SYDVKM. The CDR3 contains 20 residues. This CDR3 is CASSLSFTSGNSLAKNIQYF. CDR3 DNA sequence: TGTGCCAGCAGTTTATCGTTCACTAGCGGGAATAGTTTGGCCAAAAACATTCAGTACTTC.

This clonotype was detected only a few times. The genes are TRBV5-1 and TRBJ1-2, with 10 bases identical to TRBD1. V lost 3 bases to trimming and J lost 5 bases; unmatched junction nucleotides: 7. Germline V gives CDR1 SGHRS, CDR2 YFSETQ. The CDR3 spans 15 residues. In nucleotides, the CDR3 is TGCGCCAGCAGCTCCCCGGGACAGGGGTTTTATGGCTACACCTTC. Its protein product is CASSSPGQGFYGYTF.

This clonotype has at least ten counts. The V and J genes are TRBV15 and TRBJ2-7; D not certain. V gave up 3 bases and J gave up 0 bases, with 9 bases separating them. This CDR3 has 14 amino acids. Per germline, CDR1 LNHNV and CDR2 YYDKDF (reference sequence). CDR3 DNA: TGTGCCACCAGCAGTAGGTTAGACTCCTACGAGCAGTACTTC. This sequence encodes CATSSRLDSYEQYF.

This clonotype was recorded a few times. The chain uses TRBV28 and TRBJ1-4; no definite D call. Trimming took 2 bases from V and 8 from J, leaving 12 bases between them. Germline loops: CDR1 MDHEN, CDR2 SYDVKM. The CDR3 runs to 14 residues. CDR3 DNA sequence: TGTGCCAGCAGTTTACGGTCCCTGTCCGAAAAACTGTTTTTT. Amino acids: CASSLRSLSEKLFF.

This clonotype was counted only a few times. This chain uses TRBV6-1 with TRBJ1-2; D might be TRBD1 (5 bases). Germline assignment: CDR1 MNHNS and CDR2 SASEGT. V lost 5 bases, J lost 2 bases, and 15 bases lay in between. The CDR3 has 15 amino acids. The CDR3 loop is CASSPVRGANYGYTF. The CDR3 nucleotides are TGTGCCAGCAGTCCCGTCCGGGGCGCAAACTATGGCTACACCTTC.

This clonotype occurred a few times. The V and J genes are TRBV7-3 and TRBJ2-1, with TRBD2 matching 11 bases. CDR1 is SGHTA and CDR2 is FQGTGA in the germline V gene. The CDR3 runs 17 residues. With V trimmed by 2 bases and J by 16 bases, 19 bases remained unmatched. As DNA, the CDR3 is TGTGCCAGCAGCTTATTAGGGCCCGCTAGCGGGGGGTTCCATTTATTCTTC. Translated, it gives CASSLLGPASGGFHLFF.

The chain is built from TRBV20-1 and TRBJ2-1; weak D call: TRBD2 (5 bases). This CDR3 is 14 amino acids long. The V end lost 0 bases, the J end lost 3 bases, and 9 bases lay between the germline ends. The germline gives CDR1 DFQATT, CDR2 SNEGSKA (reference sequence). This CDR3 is CSARDLGVYNEQFF. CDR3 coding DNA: TGCAGTGCTAGAGATTTGGGAGTCTACAATGAGCAGTTCTTC.

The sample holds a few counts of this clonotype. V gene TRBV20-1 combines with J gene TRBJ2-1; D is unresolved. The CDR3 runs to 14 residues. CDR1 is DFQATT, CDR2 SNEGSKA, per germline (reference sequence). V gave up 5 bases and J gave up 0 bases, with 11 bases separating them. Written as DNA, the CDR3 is TGCAGTGCTTTAGCACCCCGCTCCTACAATGAGCAGTTCTTC. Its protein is CSALAPRSYNEQFF.

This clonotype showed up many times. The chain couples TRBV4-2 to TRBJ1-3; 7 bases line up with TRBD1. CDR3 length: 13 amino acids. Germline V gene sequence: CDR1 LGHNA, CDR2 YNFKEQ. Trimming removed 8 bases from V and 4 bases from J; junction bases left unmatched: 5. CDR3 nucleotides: TGTGCCAGCTCCCTACAGGGGGGAAACACCATATATTTT. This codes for CASSLQGGNTIYF.

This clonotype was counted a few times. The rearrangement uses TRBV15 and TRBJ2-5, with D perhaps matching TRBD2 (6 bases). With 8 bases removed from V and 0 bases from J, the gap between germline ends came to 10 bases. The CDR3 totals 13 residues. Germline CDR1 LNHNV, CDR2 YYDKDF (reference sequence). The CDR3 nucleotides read TGTGCCACCGGAAAGCGGGACCAAGAGACCCAGTACTTC. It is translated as CATGKRDQETQYF.

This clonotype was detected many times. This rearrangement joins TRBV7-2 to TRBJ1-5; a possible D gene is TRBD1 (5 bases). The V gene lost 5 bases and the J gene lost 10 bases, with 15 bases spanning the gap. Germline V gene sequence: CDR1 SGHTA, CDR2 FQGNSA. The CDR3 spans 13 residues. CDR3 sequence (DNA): TGTGCCAGCAGCCGGACAAATCAACATCCCCAGCATTTT. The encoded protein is CASSRTNQHPQHF.